The next 30 T cell receptor beta chains were all read from a single sample in a study of cytomegalovirus exposure and HLA in healthy donors (dated 2017 in TCRdb). The method behind the library was the immunoSEQ multiplex PCR assay. A mixture of 60 forward primers for TCR Vbeta segments and 13 reverse primers for TCR Jbeta segments was used in the multiplex PCR. TCRdb holds this immuneACCESS table with in-frame rearrangements only. Some clones are missing; in checked studies, unresolved V genes explain under half, and the rest has no known cause. The sample table shows 90,000 or so clones, and about 75% are seen once. The ten biggest clones cover over 9.5% of the sample. Specimen: PBMCs. The receptors come from a man aged 25 to 40 in good health and CMV-seropositive.

This clone was detected once. V and J are TRBV6-5 and TRBJ2-3, with D maybe TRBD2 (7 bases). The V and J ends lost 6 bases and 3 bases respectively, with 16 bases between them. The CDR3 runs to 15 residues. Germline CDR1 reads MNHEY; CDR2 reads SVGAGI. CDR3 sequence (DNA): TGTGCCAGCAGCGTACAGGGAGGGTTAACAGATACGCAGTATTTT. The encoded protein is CASSVQGGLTDTQYF.

The chain joins TRBV5-6 to TRBJ2-1, with 8 bases lining up with TRBD1. The CDR3 consists of 15 residues. Germline CDR1 reads SGHDT; CDR2 reads YYEEEE. With V trimmed by 3 bases and J by 4 bases, 6 bases remained unmatched. Here the CDR3 reads CASSSPGTGYNEQFF. In nucleotides, the CDR3 is TGTGCCAGCAGCTCACCCGGGACAGGTTACAATGAGCAGTTCTTC.

This clone was seen once. V is TRBV25-1 and J is TRBJ2-2, with a tentative D call TRBD1 (6 bases). The CDR3 is 16 residues long. Trimming removed 4 bases at V and 1 base at J, with 13 bases between. The germline V gene encodes CDR1 MGHDK and CDR2 SYGVNS. CDR3 amino acids: CASSVSGTLNTGELFF. Here the CDR3 DNA reads TGTGCCAGCAGTGTCTCCGGGACATTGAACACCGGGGAGCTGTTTTTT.

The J gene is TRBJ1-4, the V gene TRBV27; 7 bases agree with TRBD1. CDR1 and CDR2 (germline): MNHEY, SMNVEV (reference sequence). The V and J ends lost 4 bases and 4 bases, in that order; junction bases with no gene match: 6. The CDR3 is 15 amino acids. The CDR3 protein is CASSSRDSYNEKLFF. CDR3 DNA sequence: TGTGCCAGCAGTTCCAGGGACAGTTATAATGAAAAACTGTTTTTT.

This chain uses TRBV19 with TRBJ1-4; no firm D call. V was trimmed by 5 bases and J by 3 bases, leaving 13 bases between them. CDR3 length equals 15 residues. Germline V gene data show CDR1 as LNHDA and CDR2 as SQIVND (reference sequence). CDR3 nucleotide sequence: TGTGCCAGTAGTGTTACGGGTGCAGCTAATGAAAAACTGTTTTTT. It encodes CASSVTGAANEKLFF.

V is TRBV28 and J is TRBJ1-2; D is unclear. Germline V gives CDR1 MDHEN, CDR2 SYDVKM. The CDR3 covers 15 residues. V was shortened by 10 bases and J by 4 bases, with 22 bases between the two germline ends. CDR3 bases: TGTGCCATCAAAATGGCCACGGGCCGGGGCTATGGCTACACCTTC. The encoded protein is CAIKMATGRGYGYTF.

This chain joins TRBV4-2 and TRBJ1-5; TRBD1 matches 10 bases. V shed 0 bases, J shed 8 bases, and the junction held 7 bases outside the gene matches. CDR1 is LGHNA, CDR2 YNFKEQ, per germline. The CDR3 extends over 16 amino acids. DNA of the CDR3: TGTGCCAGCAGCCAAGATCGGACAGGGGGTTGGGAGCCCCAGCATTTT. Amino acid sequence: CASSQDRTGGWEPQHF.

The rearrangement uses TRBV5-6 and TRBJ2-7, with D perhaps TRBD2 (6 bases). There are 14 residues in the CDR3. The germline V gene has CDR1 SGHDT and CDR2 YYEEEE. Between the trimmed V and J ends, which lost 3 bases and 2 bases, there was a span of 12 bases. The CDR3 DNA reads TGTGCCAGCAGCTCGGGACTCCTAACCTACGAGCAGTACTTC. Translated: CASSSGLLTYEQYF.

The chain uses TRBV18 and TRBJ1-5, with D maybe TRBD1 (5 bases). V lost 3 bases, J lost 4 bases, and 16 bases lay in between. Germline V gene sequence: CDR1 KGHSH, CDR2 LQKENI. The CDR3 has 16 residues. The CDR3 sequence: CASSPRGGANNQPQHF. Written as DNA, the CDR3 is TGTGCCAGCTCACCCCGCGGAGGGGCTAATAATCAGCCCCAGCATTTT.

J is TRBJ1-6 and V is TRBV2, with 7 bases identical to TRBD1. V lost 6 bases and J lost 7; bases outside the gene matches: 3. In germline, CDR1 is SNHLY, CDR2 FYNNEI. CDR3 size: 13 residues. CDR3 DNA sequence: TGTGCCAGCAGGTTGGACAGGAATTCACCCCTCCACTTT. This sequence encodes CASRLDRNSPLHF.

The chain has TRBV25-1 and TRBJ1-6; D gene uncertain. V lost 3 bases to trimming and J lost 0 bases, with 15 bases between them. CDR3 size: 18 residues. The germline gives CDR1 MGHDK, CDR2 SYGVNS. This chain's CDR3 is CASSDHRMGSSYNSPLHF. CDR3 DNA sequence: TGTGCCAGCAGTGACCACCGGATGGGGAGCTCCTATAATTCACCCCTCCACTTT.

This chain connects TRBV6-1 to TRBJ2-5; D call uncertain. The J call is uncertain, as TRBJ2-7 better fits the DNA end. This CDR3 has 11 residues. Germline CDR1 MNHNS, CDR2 SASEGT. In DNA, the CDR3 is TGTGCCAGCAGAACTTACTACGAGCAGTACTTC. Translating gives CASRTYYEQYF.

The chain couples TRBV19 to TRBJ2-2, with a tentative D call TRBD2 (5 bases). The germline V gene has CDR1 LNHDA and CDR2 SQIVND (reference sequence). The CDR3 loop spans 14 amino acids. V lost 7 bases and J 1 base, leaving 10 bases between the germline ends. CDR3 DNA sequence: TGTGCCAGTACCCTTGGGAGGAACACCGGGGAGCTGTTTTTT. Translation: CASTLGRNTGELFF.

Comments on this clone: The germline gene is not matched at one end of the junction; a read error may be the cause. CDR3 sequence reads: CSSSFLMPGEGNTIYF. The CDR3 coding sequence is TGTTCCAGCAGCTTTCTGATGCCAGGGGAAGGAAACACCATATATTTT. The V gene is TRBV7-9, the J gene TRBJ1-3, with D possibly matching TRBD1 (6 bases). The CDR3 is 16 residues long. In germline, CDR1 is SEHNR, CDR2 FQNEAQ (reference sequence). The whole variable domain, filled in from reference TRBV7-9 and TRBJ1-3, reads DTGVSQNPRHKITKRGQNVTFRCDPISEHNRLYWYRQTLGQGPEFLTYFQNEAQLEKSRLLSDRFSAERPKGSFSTLEIQRTEQGDSAMYLCSSSFLMPGEGNTIYFGEGSWLTVV.

The chain joins TRBV6-1 to TRBJ1-5; D is unclear. Trimming took off 7 bases at V and 3 bases at J, with 10 bases between the two ends. Germline CDR1 MNHNS, CDR2 SASEGT. There are 13 residues in the CDR3. This CDR3 reads CASNRGYNQPQHF. The CDR3 DNA reads TGTGCCAGCAATCGAGGGTACAATCAGCCCCAGCATTTT.

This clone was detected a few times. V is TRBV7-9 and J is TRBJ2-5; 12 bases agree with TRBD2. Per the germline V gene, CDR1 is SEHNR and CDR2 is FQNEAQ (reference sequence). J was trimmed by 2 bases and V by 5 bases; bases with no gene match: 15. The CDR3 is made up of 19 amino acids. The CDR3 sequence is CASSRSPILAGGNQETQYF. The CDR3 region has the DNA TGTGCCAGCAGCCGATCGCCCATTCTAGCGGGGGGGAATCAAGAGACCCAGTACTTC.

The rearrangement links TRBV30 to TRBJ1-6; no firm D call. Germline CDR1 is GTSNPN and CDR2 is SVGIG (reference sequence). This CDR3 is built from 13 residues. The ends were cut back, 1 base at V and 7 bases at J, with 8 bases in the middle. The CDR3 DNA reads TGTGCCTGGAGTGCCGGCAGGAATTCACCCCTCCACTTT. Translation gives CAWSAGRNSPLHF.

The chain couples TRBV10-3 to TRBJ2-5; 8 bases are shared with TRBD2. Germline lookup yields CDR1 ENHRY and CDR2 SYGVKD. The CDR3 is 13 amino acids. The V gene end was trimmed by 9 bases and the J gene end by 5 bases; junction bases not matched to a gene: 8. Here the CDR3 reads CAIGSGGRETQYF. CDR3 bases: TGTGCCATTGGGAGCGGGGGTAGGGAGACCCAGTACTTC.

V and J are TRBV30 and TRBJ2-5; TRBD2 matches 7 bases. CDR1 and CDR2 (germline): GTSNPN, SVGIG (reference sequence). V shed 2 bases and J 5 bases; nucleotides not matched to a gene: 2. The CDR3 covers 12 residues. Here the CDR3 DNA reads TGTGCCTGGAGTCCGACTAGCGAGACCCAGTACTTC. This codes for CAWSPTSETQYF.

This clone was detected a few times. This rearrangement joins TRBV5-6 to TRBJ1-6; D is possibly TRBD1 (5 bases). Germline values: CDR1 SGHDT, CDR2 YYEEEE. The CDR3 loop spans 14 amino acids. Trimming pared 2 bases from V and 8 bases from J, leaving 11 bases between. The CDR3 region is CASSFWGLYSPLHF. The DNA of the CDR3 is TGTGCCAGCAGCTTTTGGGGCCTTTATTCACCCCTCCACTTT.

The chain has TRBV5-1 and TRBJ2-5; D is perhaps TRBD2 (5 bases). Trimming took off 2 bases at V and 3 bases at J, with 8 bases between the two ends. Germline CDR1 is SGHRS and CDR2 is YFSETQ. The CDR3 has 13 residues. This chain's CDR3 is CASSFFGEETQYF. The CDR3 DNA reads as TGCGCCAGCAGCTTCTTCGGGGAAGAGACCCAGTACTTC. Drawing the rest from reference TRBV5-1 and TRBJ2-5, the complete variable domain is KAGVTQTPRYLIKTRGQQVTLSCSPISGHRSVSWYQQTPGQGLQFLFEYFSETQRNKGNFPGRFSGRQFSNSRSEMNVSTLELGDSALYLCASSFFGEETQYFGPGTRLLVL.

This clone was recorded a few times. The chain has TRBV10-3 and TRBJ1-5, with 7 positions matching TRBD1. CDR1 and CDR2 (germline): ENHRY, SYGVKD. Trimming at V came to 10 bases and at J to 7 bases, leaving 13 bases not matched to a gene. The CDR3 totals 14 residues. CDR3 sequence reads: CATLQGMGTQPQHF. The DNA of the CDR3 is TGTGCCACCCTACAGGGGATGGGTACCCAGCCCCAGCATTTT.

V is TRBV4-1 and J is TRBJ2-5; weak D call: TRBD1 (6 bases). The end of the DNA fits TRBJ2-7 better, so the J call may be wrong. Germline values: CDR1 MGHRA, CDR2 YSYEKL. The CDR3 has 15 amino acids. For the CDR3, the DNA is TGCGCCAGCAGCCAAGGGGCAGGGGAGTTCTACGAGCAGTACTTC. It encodes CASSQGAGEFYEQYF.

The chain couples TRBV6-5 to TRBJ1-2; TRBD1 matches 8 bases. CDR3 size: 15 residues. Germline trimming cut 7 bases from V and 1 base from J; bases unmatched to any gene: 8. Looked up from germline, CDR1 is MNHEY and CDR2 is SVGAGI. The CDR3, as DNA: TGTGCCAGCACCGAAGGACAGGGCCTTAACTATGGCTACACCTTC. This sequence encodes CASTEGQGLNYGYTF.

The CDR3 spells CASSLGLALSTDTQYF. CDR3 nucleotide sequence: TGTGCCAGCAGCTTAGGGCTAGCTCTCTCCACAGATACGCAGTATTTT. This sequence joins TRBV7-9 and TRBJ2-3; perhaps TRBD2 as D (5 bases). This CDR3 contains 16 residues. Germline V gives CDR1 SEHNR, CDR2 FQNEAQ (reference sequence). Trimming left V 1 base short and J 2 bases short, with 13 bases between. Full variable domain (missing parts from reference TRBV7-9 and TRBJ2-3): DTGVSQNPRHKITKRGQNVTFRCDPISEHNRLYWYRQTLGQGPEFLTYFQNEAQLEKSRLLSDRFSAERPKGSFSTLEIQRTEQGDSAMYLCASSLGLALSTDTQYFGPGTRLTVL.

The chain carries TRBV13 and TRBJ2-7, with 7 bases matching TRBD1. The CDR3 sequence is 14 residues long. Germline CDR1 and CDR2: PRHDT and FYEKMQ (reference sequence). With V trimmed by 2 bases and J by 3 bases, 4 bases remained unmatched. CDR3 DNA: TGTGCCAGCAGCTTACGCCAGGGGGTCTACGAGCAGTACTTC. As protein: CASSLRQGVYEQYF.

This clone was counted a single time. The rearrangement joins TRBV2 to TRBJ1-6; D ambiguous. Trimming left V 6 bases short and J 9 bases short, with 21 bases between. Looked up from germline, CDR1 is SNHLY and CDR2 is FYNNEI. The CDR3 sequence is 16 residues long. The CDR3 reads CASRPGSRTGRSPLHF. CDR3 DNA sequence: TGTGCCAGCAGACCGGGATCCCGGACTGGTCGTTCACCCCTCCACTTT.

V is TRBV9 and J is TRBJ1-2; 10 bases line up with TRBD1. J lost 4 bases, V lost 4 bases, and 10 bases had no gene match. The CDR3 sequence is 16 residues long. The germline V gene has CDR1 SGDLS and CDR2 YYNGEE. The CDR3 nucleotides are TGTGCCAGCAGCCCAAGACAGGGGGCGCGGGGCTATGGCTACACCTTC. Protein sequence: CASSPRQGARGYGYTF.

The V and J genes are TRBV11-2 and TRBJ1-6; TRBD1 aligns across 8 bases. The CDR3 is 14 amino acids. From germline, CDR1 is SGHAT and CDR2 FQNNGV. The junction had 6 bases not matched to a gene; V was cut back by 8 bases and J by 6 bases. CDR3 nucleotides: TGTGCCAGCTGGCCGGGACAGGTTAATTCACCCCTCCACTTT. It encodes CASWPGQVNSPLHF.

The chain links TRBV7-9 to TRBJ2-7, with D hard to call. TRBJ2-5 explains the end of the DNA better; the J call may be wrong. Per the germline V gene, CDR1 is SEHNR and CDR2 is FQNEAQ (reference sequence). The CDR3 runs 14 residues. The CDR3 protein is CASSLVTGWETQYF. The CDR3 DNA sequence: TGTGCCAGCAGCTTAGTTACCGGGTGGGAGACCCAGTACTTC.